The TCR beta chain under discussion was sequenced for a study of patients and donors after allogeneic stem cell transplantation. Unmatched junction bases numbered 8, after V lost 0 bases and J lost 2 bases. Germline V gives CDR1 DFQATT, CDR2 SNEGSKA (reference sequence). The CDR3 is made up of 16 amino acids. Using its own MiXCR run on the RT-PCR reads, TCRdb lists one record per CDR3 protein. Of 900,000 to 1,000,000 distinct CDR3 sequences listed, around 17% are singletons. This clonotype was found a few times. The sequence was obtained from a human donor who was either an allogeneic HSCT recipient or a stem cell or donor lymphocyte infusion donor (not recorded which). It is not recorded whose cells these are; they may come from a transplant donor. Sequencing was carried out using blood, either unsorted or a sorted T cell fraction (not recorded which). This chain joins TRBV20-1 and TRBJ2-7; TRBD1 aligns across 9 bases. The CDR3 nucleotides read TGCAGTGCTAGAGATCATCGGGACAGGGTAACCTACGAGCAGTACTTC. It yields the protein CSARDHRDRVTYEQYF.